This T cell receptor beta chain was captured in a study of blood T cell repertoires in COVID-19. Germline V gene sequence: CDR1 MNHEY, CDR2 SVGAGI. This CDR3 has 15 residues. J gave up 8 bases and V 0 bases, and 4 bases lay outside the gene matches. Recruits, aged about 18 to 95 years, lived in 20 to 30 US areas. Only in-frame clones appear in the TCRdb table, and some are missing; sequencing was by immunoSEQ multiplex PCR. The sample holds 200,000 to 250,000 clones, around 86% seen once. The chain combines TRBV6-5 with TRBJ1-6; 7 bases are a match to TRBD1. The sample taken for sequencing was PBMCs or T cells enriched from blood (not recorded which). The receptor was isolated from a woman in her fifties or sixties who had recovered from COVID-19. The chain's CDR3 is CASSYSRTGDSPLHF. In DNA form, the CDR3 reads TGTGCCAGCAGTTACTCCCGGACAGGCGATTCACCCCTCCACTTT.